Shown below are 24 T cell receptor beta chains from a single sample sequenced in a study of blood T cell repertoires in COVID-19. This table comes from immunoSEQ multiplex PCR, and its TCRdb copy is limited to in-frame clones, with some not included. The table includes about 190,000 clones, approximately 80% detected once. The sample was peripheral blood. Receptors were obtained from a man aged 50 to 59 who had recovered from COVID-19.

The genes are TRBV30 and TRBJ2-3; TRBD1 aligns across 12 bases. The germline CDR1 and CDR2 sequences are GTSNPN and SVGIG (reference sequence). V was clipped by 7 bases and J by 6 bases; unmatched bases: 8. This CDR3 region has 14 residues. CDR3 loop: CALSGTGGRDTQYF. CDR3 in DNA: TGTGCCTTGTCCGGGACAGGGGGCCGGGATACGCAGTATTTT.

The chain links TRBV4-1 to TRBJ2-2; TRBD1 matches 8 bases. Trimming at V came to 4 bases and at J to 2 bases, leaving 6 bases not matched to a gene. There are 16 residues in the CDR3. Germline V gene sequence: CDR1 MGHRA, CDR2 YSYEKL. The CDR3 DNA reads TGCGCCAGCAGCCCGCGGCAGGGGGCTAACACCGGGGAGCTGTTTTTT. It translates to CASSPRQGANTGELFF.

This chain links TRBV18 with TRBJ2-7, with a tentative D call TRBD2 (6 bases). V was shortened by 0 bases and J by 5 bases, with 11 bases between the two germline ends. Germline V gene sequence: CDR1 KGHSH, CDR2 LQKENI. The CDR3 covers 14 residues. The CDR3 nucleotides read TGTGCCAGCTCACCACCGCCGGAGGGGAACGAGCAGTACTTC. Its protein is CASSPPPEGNEQYF.

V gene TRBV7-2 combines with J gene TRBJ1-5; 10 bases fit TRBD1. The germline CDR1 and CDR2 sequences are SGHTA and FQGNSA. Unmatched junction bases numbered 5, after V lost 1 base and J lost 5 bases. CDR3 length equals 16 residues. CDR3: CASSLEATGGDQPQHF. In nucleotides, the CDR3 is TGTGCCAGCAGCTTAGAAGCGACAGGGGGCGATCAGCCCCAGCATTTT. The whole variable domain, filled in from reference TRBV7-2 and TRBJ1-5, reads GAGVSQSPSNKVTEKGKDVELRCDPISGHTALYWYRQSLGQGLEFLIYFQGNSAPDKSGLPSDRFSAERTGGSVSTLTIQRTQQEDSAVYLCASSLEATGGDQPQHFGDGTRLSIL.

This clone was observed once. For the CDR3, the DNA is TGTGCCTGGAGTTTCATTCGGTCTTCTGGCACAGATACGCAGTATTTT. Translating gives CAWSFIRSSGTDTQYF. The chain recombines TRBV30 with TRBJ2-3, with D hard to call. The CDR3 spans 16 residues. V was pared by 2 bases and J by 1 base, with 16 bases between. Germline V gives CDR1 GTSNPN, CDR2 SVGIG (reference sequence).

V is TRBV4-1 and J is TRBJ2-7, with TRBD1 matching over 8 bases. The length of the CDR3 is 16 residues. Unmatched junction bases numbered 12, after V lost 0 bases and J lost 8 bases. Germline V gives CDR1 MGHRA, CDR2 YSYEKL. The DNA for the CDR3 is TGCGCCAGCAGCCAAGAGTCTAAAGGGACAGGAACCAAGCAGTACTTC. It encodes CASSQESKGTGTKQYF.

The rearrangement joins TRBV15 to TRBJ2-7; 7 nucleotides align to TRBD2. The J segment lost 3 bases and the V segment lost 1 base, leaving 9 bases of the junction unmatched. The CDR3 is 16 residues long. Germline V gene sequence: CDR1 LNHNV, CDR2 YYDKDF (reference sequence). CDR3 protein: CATSRAVASGHYEQYF. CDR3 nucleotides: TGTGCCACCAGCAGAGCCGTCGCTAGCGGACACTACGAGCAGTACTTC. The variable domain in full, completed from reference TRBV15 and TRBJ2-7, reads DAMVIQNPRYQVTQFGKPVTLSCSQTLNHNVMYWYQQKSSQAPKLLFHYYDKDFNNEADTPDNFQSRRPNTSFCFLDIRSPGLGDTAMYLCATSRAVASGHYEQYFGPGTRLTVT.

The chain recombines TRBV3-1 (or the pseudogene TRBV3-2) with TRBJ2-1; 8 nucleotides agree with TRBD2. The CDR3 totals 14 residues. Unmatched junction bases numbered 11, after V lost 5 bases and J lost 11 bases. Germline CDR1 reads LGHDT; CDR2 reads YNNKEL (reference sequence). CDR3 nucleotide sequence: TGTGCCAGCAGCGGCATCGGGGGGGACAAGAAGCAGTTCTTC. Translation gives CASSGIGGDKKQFF.

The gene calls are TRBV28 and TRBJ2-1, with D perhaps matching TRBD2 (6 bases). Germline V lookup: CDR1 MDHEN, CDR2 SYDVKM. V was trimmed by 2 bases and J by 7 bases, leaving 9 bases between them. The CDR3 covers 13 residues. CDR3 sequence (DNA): TGTGCCAGCAGTTTAGTTAGCGGAAATGAGCAGTTCTTC. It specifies CASSLVSGNEQFF.

The CDR3 is CATSRAASGGQNEQFF. CDR3 sequence (DNA): TGTGCCACCAGCAGAGCGGCTAGCGGGGGCCAAAATGAGCAGTTCTTC. The chain employs TRBV15 and TRBJ2-1, with 10 bases aligning to TRBD2. Germline CDR1 and CDR2: LNHNV and YYDKDF (reference sequence). The CDR3 covers 16 residues. V trimming: 1 base; J trimming: 7 bases; junction bases outside the gene matches: 7.

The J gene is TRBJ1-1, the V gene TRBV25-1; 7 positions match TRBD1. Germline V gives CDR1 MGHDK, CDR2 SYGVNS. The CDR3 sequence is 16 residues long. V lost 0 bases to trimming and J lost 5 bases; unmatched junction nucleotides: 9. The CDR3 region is CASSEYLGGTETEAFF. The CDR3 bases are TGTGCCAGCAGTGAATATTTAGGGGGCACGGAGACTGAAGCTTTCTTT. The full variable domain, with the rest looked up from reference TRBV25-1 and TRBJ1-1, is EADIYQTPRYLVIGTGKKITLECSQTMGHDKMYWYQQDPGMELHLIHYSYGVNSTEKGDLSSESTVSRIRTEHFPLTLESARPSHTSQYLCASSEYLGGTETEAFFGQGTRLTVV.

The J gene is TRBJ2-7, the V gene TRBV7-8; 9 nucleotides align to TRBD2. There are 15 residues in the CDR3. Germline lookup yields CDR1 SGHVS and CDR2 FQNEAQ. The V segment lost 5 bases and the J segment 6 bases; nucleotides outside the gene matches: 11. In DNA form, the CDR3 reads TGTGCCAGCAGCGTCTCGGGGACTAGCATCCGCGAGCAGTACTTC. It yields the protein CASSVSGTSIREQYF. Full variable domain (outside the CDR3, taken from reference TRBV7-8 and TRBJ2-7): GAGVSQSPRYKVAKRGQDVALRCDPISGHVSLFWYQQALGQGPEFLTYFQNEAQLDKSGLPSDRFFAERPEGSVSTLKIQRTQQEDSAVYLCASSVSGTSIREQYFGPGTRLTVT.

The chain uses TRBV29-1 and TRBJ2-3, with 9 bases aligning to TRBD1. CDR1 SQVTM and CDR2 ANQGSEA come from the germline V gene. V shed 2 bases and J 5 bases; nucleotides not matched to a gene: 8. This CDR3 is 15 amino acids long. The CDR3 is CSVEKGGGQGDTQYF. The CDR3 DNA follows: TGCAGCGTTGAAAAAGGCGGGGGACAGGGAGATACGCAGTATTTT.

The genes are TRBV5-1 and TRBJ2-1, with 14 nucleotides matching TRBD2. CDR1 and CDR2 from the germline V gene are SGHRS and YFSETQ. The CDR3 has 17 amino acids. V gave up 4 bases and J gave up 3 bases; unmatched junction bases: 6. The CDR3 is CASSRRLAGGVYNEQFF. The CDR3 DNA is TGCGCCAGCAGCCGAAGACTAGCGGGAGGGGTCTACAATGAGCAGTTCTTC.

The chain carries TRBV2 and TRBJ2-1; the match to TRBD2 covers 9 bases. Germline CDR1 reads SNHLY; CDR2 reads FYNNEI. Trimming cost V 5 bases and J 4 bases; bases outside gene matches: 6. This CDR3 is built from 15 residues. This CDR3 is CASSYSGGSYNEQFF. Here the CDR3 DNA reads TGTGCCAGCAGTTATAGCGGGGGTTCTTACAATGAGCAGTTCTTC.

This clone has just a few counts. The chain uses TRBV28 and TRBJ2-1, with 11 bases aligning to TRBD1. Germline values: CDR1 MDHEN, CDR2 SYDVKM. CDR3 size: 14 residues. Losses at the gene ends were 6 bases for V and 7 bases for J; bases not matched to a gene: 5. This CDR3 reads CASRQGQGGNEQFF. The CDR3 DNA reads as TGTGCCAGCAGACAGGGACAGGGGGGTAATGAGCAGTTCTTC.

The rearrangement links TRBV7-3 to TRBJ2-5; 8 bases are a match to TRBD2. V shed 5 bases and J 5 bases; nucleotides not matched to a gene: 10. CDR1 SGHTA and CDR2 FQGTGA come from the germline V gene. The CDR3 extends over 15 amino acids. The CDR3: CASSPSSGSGETQYF. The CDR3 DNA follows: TGTGCCAGCAGCCCTAGCAGCGGGAGTGGGGAGACCCAGTACTTC.

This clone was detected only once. The CDR3 is CASHTPEGDNEQFF. CDR3 nucleotide sequence: TGTGCCAGCCACACCCCCGAGGGCGACAATGAGCAGTTCTTC. This chain joins TRBV28 and TRBJ2-1, with D maybe TRBD2 (5 bases). Trimming left V 8 bases short and J 5 bases short, with 16 bases between. CDR1 MDHEN and CDR2 SYDVKM come from the germline V gene. This CDR3 region has 14 residues. Full variable domain (rest looked up from reference TRBV28 and TRBJ2-1): DVKVTQSSRYLVKRTGEKVFLECVQDMDHENMFWYRQDPGLGLRLIYFSYDVKMKEKGDIPEGYSVSREKKERFSLILESASTNQTSMYLCASHTPEGDNEQFFGPGTRLTVL.

CDR3 sequence reads: CASSGQSGRHYNEQFF. CDR3 nucleotides: TGTGCCAGTAGTGGGCAGAGCGGGAGACACTACAATGAGCAGTTCTTC. The rearrangement joins TRBV19 to TRBJ2-1; 8 nucleotides align to TRBD2. CDR3 length: 16 residues. Germline loops: CDR1 LNHDA, CDR2 SQIVND (reference sequence). With 5 bases clipped from V and 3 bases from J, the junction kept 9 bases outside the gene matches.

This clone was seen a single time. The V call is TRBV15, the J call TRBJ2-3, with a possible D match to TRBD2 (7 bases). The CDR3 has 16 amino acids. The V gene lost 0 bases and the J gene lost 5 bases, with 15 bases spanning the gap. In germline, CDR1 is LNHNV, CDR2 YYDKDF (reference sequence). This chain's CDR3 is CATSRDLGASGDTQYF. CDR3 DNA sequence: TGTGCCACCAGCAGAGATCTGGGGGCTAGCGGAGATACGCAGTATTTT.

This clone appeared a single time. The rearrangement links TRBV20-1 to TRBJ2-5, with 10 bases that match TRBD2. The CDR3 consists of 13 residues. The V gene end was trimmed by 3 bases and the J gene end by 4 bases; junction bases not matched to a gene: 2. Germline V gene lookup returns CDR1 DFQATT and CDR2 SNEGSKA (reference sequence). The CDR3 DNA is TGCAGTGCTAGTCCTAGCGGGAGAGAGACCCAGTACTTC. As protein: CSASPSGRETQYF.

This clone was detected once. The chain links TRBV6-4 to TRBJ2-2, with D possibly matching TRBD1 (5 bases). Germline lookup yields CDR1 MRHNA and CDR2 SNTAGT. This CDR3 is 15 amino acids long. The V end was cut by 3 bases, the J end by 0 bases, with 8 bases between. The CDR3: CASSEGAANTGELFF. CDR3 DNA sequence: TGTGCCAGCAGTGAAGGGGCTGCGAACACCGGGGAGCTGTTTTTT.

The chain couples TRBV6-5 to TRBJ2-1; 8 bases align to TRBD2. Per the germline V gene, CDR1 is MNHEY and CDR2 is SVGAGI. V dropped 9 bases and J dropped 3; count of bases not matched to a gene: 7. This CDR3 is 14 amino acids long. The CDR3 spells CASVTSGIYNEQFF. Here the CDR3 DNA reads TGTGCCAGTGTAACTAGCGGCATCTACAATGAGCAGTTCTTC.

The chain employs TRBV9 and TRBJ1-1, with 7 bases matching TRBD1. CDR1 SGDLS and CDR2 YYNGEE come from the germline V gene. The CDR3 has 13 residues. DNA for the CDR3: TGTGCTACCGGGCAGGGGGTCAGTACTGAAGCTTTCTTT. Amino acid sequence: CATGQGVSTEAFF.